The following is a T cell receptor beta chain sequence with its context. The CDR3 length is 15 residues. The V segment lost 8 bases and the J segment 4 bases; nucleotides outside the gene matches: 9. Germline lookup yields CDR1 MGHRA and CDR2 YSYEKL. The data were obtained in a study of shared clonotypes between healthy human individuals. Overall study: Three plates each covered CD4 naive and memory; CD8 naive two, CD8 memory one.

Profiling relied on immunoSEQ multiplex PCR, and the TCRdb table lists in-frame clones only, not all of them. This sample has about 680,000 clones, with around 73% found just once. The origin of this receptor is a woman in her twenties or thirties in good health. Sequenced material: memory CD4+ T cells sorted from blood. The subset is: CD45RA-negative fraction. The chain has TRBV4-1 and TRBJ2-1; 9 bases map to TRBD2. The CDR3 sequence: CASCPTSGSYNEQFF. The CDR3, as DNA: TGCGCCAGCTGCCCGACTAGCGGCTCTTACAATGAGCAGTTCTTC.